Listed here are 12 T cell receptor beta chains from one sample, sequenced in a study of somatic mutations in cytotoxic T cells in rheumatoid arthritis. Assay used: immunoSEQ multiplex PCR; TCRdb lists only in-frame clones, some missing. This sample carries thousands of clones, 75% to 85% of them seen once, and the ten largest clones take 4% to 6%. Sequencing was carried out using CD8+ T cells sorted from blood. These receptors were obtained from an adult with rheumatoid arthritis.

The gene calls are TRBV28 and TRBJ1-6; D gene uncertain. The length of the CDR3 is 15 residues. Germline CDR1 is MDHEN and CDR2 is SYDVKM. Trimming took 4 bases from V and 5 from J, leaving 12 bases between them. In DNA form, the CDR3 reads TGTGCCAGCAGTTCCATCGGACGGGATAATTCACCCCTCCACTTT. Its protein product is CASSSIGRDNSPLHF.

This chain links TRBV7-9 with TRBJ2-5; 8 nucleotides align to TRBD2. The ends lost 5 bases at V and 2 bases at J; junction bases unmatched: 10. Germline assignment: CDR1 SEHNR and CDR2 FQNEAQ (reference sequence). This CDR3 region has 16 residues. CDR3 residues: CASSPLLAGRQETQYF. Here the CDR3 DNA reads TGTGCCAGCAGCCCTTTGCTAGCGGGTCGACAAGAGACCCAGTACTTC.

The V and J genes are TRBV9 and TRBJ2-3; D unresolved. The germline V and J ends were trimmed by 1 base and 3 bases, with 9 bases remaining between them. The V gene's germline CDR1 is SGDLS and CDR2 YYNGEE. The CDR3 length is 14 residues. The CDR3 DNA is TGTGCCAGCAGCGTACAGAGCCTGACAGATACGCAGTATTTT. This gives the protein CASSVQSLTDTQYF.

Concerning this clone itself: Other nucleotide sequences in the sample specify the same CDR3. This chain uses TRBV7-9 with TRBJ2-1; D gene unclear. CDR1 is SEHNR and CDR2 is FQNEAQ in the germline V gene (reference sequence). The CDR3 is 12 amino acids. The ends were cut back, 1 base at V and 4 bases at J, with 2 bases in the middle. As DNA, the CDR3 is TGTGCCAGCAGCTTAGGGTACAATGAGCAGTTCTTC. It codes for CASSLGYNEQFF.

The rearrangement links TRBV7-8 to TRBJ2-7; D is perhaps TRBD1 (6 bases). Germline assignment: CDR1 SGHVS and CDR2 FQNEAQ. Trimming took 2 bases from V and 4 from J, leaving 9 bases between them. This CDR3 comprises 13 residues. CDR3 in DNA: TGTGCCAGCAGCTTAATTGGACAGTACGAGCAGTACTTC. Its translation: CASSLIGQYEQYF.

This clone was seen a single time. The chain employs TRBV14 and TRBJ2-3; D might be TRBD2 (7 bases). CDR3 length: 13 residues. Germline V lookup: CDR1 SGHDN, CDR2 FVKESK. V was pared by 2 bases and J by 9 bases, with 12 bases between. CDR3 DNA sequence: TGTGCCAGCAGCCAAAGGTCGGGGGGCACGCAGTATTTT. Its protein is CASSQRSGGTQYF.

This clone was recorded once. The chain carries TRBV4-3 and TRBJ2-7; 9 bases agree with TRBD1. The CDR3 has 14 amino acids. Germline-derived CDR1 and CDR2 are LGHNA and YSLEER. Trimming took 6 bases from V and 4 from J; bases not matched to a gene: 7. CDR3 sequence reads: CASSWDRAGYEQYF. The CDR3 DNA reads TGCGCCAGCAGTTGGGACAGGGCCGGGTACGAGCAGTACTTC.

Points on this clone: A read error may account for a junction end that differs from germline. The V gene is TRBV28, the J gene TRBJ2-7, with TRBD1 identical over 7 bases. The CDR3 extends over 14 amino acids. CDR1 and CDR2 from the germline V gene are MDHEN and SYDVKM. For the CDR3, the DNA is TGTGCCAGCAGTCTATGGACAGGTGACGCCGAGCAGTACTTC. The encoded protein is CASSLWTGDAEQYF.

The CDR3 protein is CASSRTSGTFYNEQFF. In nucleotides, the CDR3 is TGTGCCAGCTCTAGGACTAGCGGGACCTTCTACAATGAGCAGTTCTTC. The chain is built from TRBV7-2 and TRBJ2-1, with 12 bases identical to TRBD2. Germline V gives CDR1 SGHTA, CDR2 FQGNSA. There are 16 residues in the CDR3. V was pared by 8 bases and J by 3 bases, with 8 bases of the junction left unmatched.

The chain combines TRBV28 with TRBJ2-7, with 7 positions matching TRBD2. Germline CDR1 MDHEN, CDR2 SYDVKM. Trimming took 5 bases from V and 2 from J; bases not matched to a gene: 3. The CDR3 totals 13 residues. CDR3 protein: CASSHGLAYEQYF. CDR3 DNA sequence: TGTGCCAGCAGTCACGGACTAGCCTACGAGCAGTACTTC. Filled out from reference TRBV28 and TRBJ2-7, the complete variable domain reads DVKVTQSSRYLVKRTGEKVFLECVQDMDHENMFWYRQDPGLGLRLIYFSYDVKMKEKGDIPEGYSVSREKKERFSLILESASTNQTSMYLCASSHGLAYEQYFGPGTRLTVT.

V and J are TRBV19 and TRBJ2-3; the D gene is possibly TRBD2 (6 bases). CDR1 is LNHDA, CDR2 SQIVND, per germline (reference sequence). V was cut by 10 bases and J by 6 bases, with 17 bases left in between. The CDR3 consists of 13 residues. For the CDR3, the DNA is TGTGCCACCAGAAGCGGGTATACGGATACGCAGTATTTT. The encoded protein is CATRSGYTDTQYF.

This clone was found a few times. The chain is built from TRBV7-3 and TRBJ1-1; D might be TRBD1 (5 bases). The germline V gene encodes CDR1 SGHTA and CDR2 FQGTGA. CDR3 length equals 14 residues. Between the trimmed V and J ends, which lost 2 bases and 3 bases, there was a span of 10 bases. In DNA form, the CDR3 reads TGTGCCAGCAGCTTATCGCAGGGCCACACTGAAGCTTTCTTT. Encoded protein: CASSLSQGHTEAFF.